The source of this T cell receptor (beta chain) is a study of T cell repertoires in cytomegalovirus infection. Background on the study: Indications of both CMV infection and matching HLA type were provided by public TCR beta signatures. Study-level findings and limits: CMV-specific TCR beta clonotypes restricted by HLA-C were the ones dominating the ex vivo response. Cumulative frequency of public TCR beta families picked out carriers of CMV plus the relevant HLA.

This clonotype was picked up a small number of times. Its cognate antigen is unknown. TCRdb reanalysed the reads using MiXCR and keeps one entry per CDR3 protein. The sample lists more than 500,000 distinct CDR3 sequences; 16% were seen once. Trimming took 10 bases from V and 3 from J, leaving 17 bases between them. Germline assignment: CDR1 ENHRY and CDR2 SYGVKD. The CDR3 covers 14 residues. This sequence was found in a human donor in good health (CMV status not recorded). Some clones in this sample may be carry-over from other donors' samples. Sequenced: CD8+ T cells from PBMCs. The J gene is TRBJ2-3, the V gene TRBV10-3, with D hard to call. CDR3 residues: CATISKSVTDTQYF. CDR3 nucleotide sequence: TGTGCCACCATCTCGAAATCCGTAACAGATACGCAGTATTTT.